A single sample gave rise to the 32 T cell receptor beta chains below, sequenced in a study of early T cells in non-severe SARS-CoV-2 infection (dated by TCRdb to the early 2020s). Libraries were built with 5' RACE. Sequencing used a NextSeq 500. TCRdb reprocessing: public reads trimmed at Q25 with fastp, clones called with MiXCR, in-frame beta chains kept. Rows with a matching CDR3 protein are joined into one entry that keeps the most common DNA and genes. For this sample the table gives 100,000 to 120,000 distinct CDR3 sequences, of which 12% were detected only once. 3.1% of the sample goes to the ten largest clones. The sequenced sample consisted of whole blood. These receptors originate from an adult who was a healthcare worker with PCR-confirmed SARS-CoV-2 infection or an uninfected control (not recorded which).

This clonotype was observed at least ten times. V is TRBV7-6 and J is TRBJ1-5; 7 bases line up with TRBD1. This CDR3 comprises 15 residues. The trim removed 4 bases at V and 2 bases at J, leaving 5 bases unmatched. CDR1 and CDR2 from the germline V gene are SGHVS and FNYEAQ. The CDR3 DNA sequence: TGTGCCAGCAGCTCTAGACAGGGTGGCAATCAGCCCCAGCATTTT. Protein: CASSSRQGGNQPQHF.

This clonotype showed up many times. The V call is TRBV19, the J call TRBJ2-7, with 8 positions matching TRBD1. The germline gives CDR1 LNHDA, CDR2 SQIVND (reference sequence). The CDR3 covers 16 residues. After removal of 1 base from V and 2 bases from J, the junction contained 7 bases not matched to a gene. The CDR3 spells CASSIVMTGAPYEQYF. CDR3 bases: TGTGCCAGTAGTATAGTAATGACAGGGGCACCCTACGAGCAGTACTTC.

This clonotype was counted between two and nine times. The gene calls are TRBV11-2 and TRBJ2-3, with 10 bases identical to TRBD2. Germline assignment: CDR1 SGHAT and CDR2 FQNNGV. Trimming cost V 4 bases and J 6 bases; bases outside gene matches: 10. The CDR3 consists of 16 residues. CDR3 residues: CASSSQRGGPRDTQYF. CDR3 coding DNA: TGTGCCAGCAGCTCCCAGCGGGGGGGCCCTAGGGATACGCAGTATTTT. The variable domain in full, completed from reference TRBV11-2 and TRBJ2-3, reads EAGVAQSPRYKIIEKRQSVAFWCNPISGHATLYWYQQILGQGPKLLIQFQNNGVVDDSQLPKDRFSAERLKGVDSTLKIQPAKLEDSAVYLCASSSQRGGPRDTQYFGPGTRLTVL.

CDR3 nucleotide sequence: TGTGCCAGCAGCACTTATTCCTACGAGCAGTACTTC. Translation gives CASSTYSYEQYF. The rearrangement uses TRBV7-2 and TRBJ2-7, with D unresolved. CDR1 and CDR2 from the germline V gene are SGHTA and FQGNSA. The ends were cut back, 5 bases at V and 1 base at J, with 6 bases in the middle. CDR3 length: 12 residues.

This clonotype was seen a handful of times. The chain links TRBV5-5 to TRBJ1-6; perhaps TRBD1 as D (5 bases). The ends were cut back, 2 bases at V and 7 bases at J, with 13 bases in the middle. Germline V gives CDR1 SGHKS, CDR2 YYEKEE (reference sequence). This CDR3 comprises 15 residues. For the CDR3, the DNA is TGTGCCAGCAGCTTCGGAGGGGCAAAAAATTCACCCCTCCACTTT. It specifies CASSFGGAKNSPLHF.

This clonotype was seen repeatedly, ten times or more. The chain has TRBV12-3 or TRBV12-4 and TRBJ2-1; 8 bases are a match to TRBD2. CDR3 size: 15 residues. The V segment lost 3 bases and the J segment 2 bases; nucleotides outside the gene matches: 3. The CDR3 bases are TGTGCCAGCAGTTTCCGGGGGGGACCCTACAATGAGCAGTTCTTC. Translation: CASSFRGGPYNEQFF.

This clonotype has a count of ten or more. The rearrangement links TRBV29-1 to TRBJ1-1; D not certain. The germline CDR1 and CDR2 sequences are SQVTM and ANQGSEA. Trimming removed 7 bases at V and 1 base at J, with 4 bases between. This CDR3 is 10 amino acids long. The DNA of the CDR3 is TGCAGCGCCTCGAACACTGAAGCTTTCTTT. As protein: CSASNTEAFF.

The rearrangement links TRBV18 to TRBJ1-1, with TRBD1 matching over 8 bases. From germline, CDR1 is KGHSH and CDR2 LQKENI. V was pared by 3 bases and J by 4 bases, with 7 bases of the junction left unmatched. This CDR3 has 15 residues. The CDR3 loop reads CASSPPGGQATEAFF. In DNA, the CDR3 is TGTGCCAGCTCACCTCCCGGGGGACAGGCCACTGAAGCTTTCTTT. The complete variable domain, with remaining parts taken from reference TRBV18 and TRBJ1-1, reads NAGVMQNPRHLVRRRGQEARLRCSPMKGHSHVYWYRQLPEEGLKFMVYLQKENIIDESGMPKERFSAEFPKEGPSILRIQQVVRGDSAAYFCASSPPGGQATEAFFGQGTRLTVV.

The rearrangement links TRBV29-1 to TRBJ2-3; no definite D call. Looked up from germline, CDR1 is SQVTM and CDR2 is ANQGSEA. The V end lost 6 bases, the J end lost 0 bases, and 19 bases lay between the germline ends. CDR3 length: 16 residues. The CDR3: CSVVAEDSPSTDTQYF. CDR3 DNA sequence: TGCAGCGTCGTGGCCGAAGACTCGCCTAGCACAGATACGCAGTATTTT.

The chain recombines TRBV29-1 with TRBJ2-5; possibly TRBD2 for D (5 bases). CDR3 length: 15 residues. In germline, CDR1 is SQVTM, CDR2 ANQGSEA. Trimming took off 1 base at V and 7 bases at J, with 19 bases between the two ends. The CDR3 region is CSVEAGNGPWGTQYF. CDR3 DNA: TGCAGCGTTGAAGCGGGAAACGGACCCTGGGGGACCCAGTACTTC.

The V and J genes are TRBV5-4 and TRBJ2-1, with D hard to call. Trimming took off 4 bases at V and 10 bases at J, with 12 bases between the two ends. The CDR3 is made up of 12 amino acids. Germline V CDR1 and CDR2: SGHNT, YYREEE (reference sequence). The CDR3, as DNA: TGTGCCAGCAGCCCAGGTGGCCGGGAGCAGTTCTTC. This gives the protein CASSPGGREQFF.

A few counts support this clonotype. This chain uses TRBV29-1 with TRBJ2-1; D unresolved. There are 14 residues in the CDR3. From germline, CDR1 is SQVTM and CDR2 ANQGSEA. V was trimmed by 3 bases and J by 5 bases, leaving 14 bases between them. Here the CDR3 DNA reads TGCAGCGTTGACCTCAGGTTGGCTAACAATGAGCAGTTCTTC. Residues: CSVDLRLANNEQFF.

The V gene is TRBV5-1, the J gene TRBJ2-1; D possibly corresponds to TRBD1 (6 bases). The length of the CDR3 is 14 residues. The V gene lost 7 bases and the J gene lost 5 bases, with 16 bases spanning the gap. Germline V CDR1 and CDR2: SGHRS, YFSETQ. The CDR3 is CASGRDGGHNEQFF. The CDR3, as DNA: TGCGCCAGCGGACGGGATGGGGGCCACAATGAGCAGTTCTTC.

The chain couples TRBV2 to TRBJ2-2; D may be TRBD2 (6 bases). Germline V lookup: CDR1 SNHLY, CDR2 FYNNEI. V dropped 8 bases and J dropped 5 bases, with 15 bases sitting between them. The CDR3 contains 14 residues. The CDR3 loop reads CASRGVGGTGELFF. Written as DNA, the CDR3 is TGTGCCAGCCGTGGGGTCGGAGGGACCGGGGAGCTGTTTTTT.

This clonotype was found many times. V gene TRBV29-1 combines with J gene TRBJ2-7; a weak D match, TRBD1 (5 bases). Germline V CDR1 and CDR2: SQVTM, ANQGSEA. V dropped 6 bases and J dropped 3 bases, with 9 bases sitting between them. The CDR3 runs to 11 residues. The chain's CDR3 is CSVATDYEQYF. The CDR3 region has the DNA TGCAGCGTCGCGACAGACTACGAGCAGTACTTC.

This clonotype was found a few times. The chain joins TRBV11-2 to TRBJ2-7; D is ambiguous. This CDR3 region has 14 residues. V lost 0 bases and J lost 5, with 11 bases in between. From germline, CDR1 is SGHAT and CDR2 FQNNGV. The CDR3 DNA follows: TGTGCCAGCAGCTTAGATAGGGCAACGGACGAGCAGTACTTC. Protein sequence: CASSLDRATDEQYF.

This clonotype was recorded many times. The J gene is TRBJ1-1, the V gene TRBV29-1, with no clear D. CDR1 and CDR2 (germline): SQVTM, ANQGSEA. V shed 7 bases and J shed 0 bases, with 12 bases lying between them. The CDR3 length is 13 residues. CDR3: CSGTHELNTEAFF. CDR3 bases: TGCAGCGGGACCCACGAGTTGAACACTGAAGCTTTCTTT. Filled out from reference TRBV29-1 and TRBJ1-1, the complete variable domain reads SAVISQKPSRDICQRGTSLTIQCQVDSQVTMMFWYRQQPGQSLTLIATANQGSEATYESGFVIDKFPISRPNLTFSTLTVSNMSPEDSSIYLCSGTHELNTEAFFGQGTRLTVV.

The table lists this clonotype with a few counts. This chain joins TRBV5-1 and TRBJ1-1; 9 bases map to TRBD1. Germline CDR1 SGHRS, CDR2 YFSETQ. J gave up 7 bases and V 0 bases, and 7 bases lay outside the gene matches. The CDR3 is made up of 15 amino acids. The CDR3 sequence is CASSLGDRGAVEAFF. The CDR3 nucleotides read TGCGCCAGCAGCTTGGGAGACAGGGGGGCGGTTGAAGCTTTCTTT.

The rearrangement uses TRBV7-8 and TRBJ2-1, with D perhaps assigned TRBD1 or TRBD2 (5 bases each). The V gene lost 5 bases and the J gene lost 9 bases, with 26 bases spanning the gap. The CDR3 is made up of 17 amino acids. Germline-derived CDR1 and CDR2 are SGHVS and FQNEAQ. CDR3 nucleotides: TGTGCCAGCAGCCCCGCCCTGGGGGTATGGAACGTGGGTGAGCAGTTCTTC. Amino acid sequence: CASSPALGVWNVGEQFF.

This clonotype was detected only a few times. The gene calls are TRBV3-1 and TRBJ1-1, with unresolved D. Germline-derived CDR1 and CDR2 are LGHDT and YNNKEL (reference sequence). V was trimmed by 0 bases and J by 5 bases, leaving 7 bases between them. The CDR3 runs to 13 residues. The CDR3, as DNA: TGTGCCAGCAGCCAAGAGCCGGAAACTGAAGCTTTCTTT. Translated: CASSQEPETEAFF.

V is TRBV10-3 and J is TRBJ1-2, with 7 bases aligning to TRBD1. Germline V gene sequence: CDR1 ENHRY, CDR2 SYGVKD. J lost 1 base, V lost 8 bases, and 7 bases had no gene match. The CDR3 runs to 14 residues. CDR3 residues: CAIGGQALNYGYTF. The CDR3 nucleotides read TGTGCCATCGGTGGACAGGCGCTTAACTATGGCTACACCTTC.

This clonotype turned up a few times. CDR3 protein: CASSPRQGRNTEAFF. The DNA of the CDR3 is TGTGCCAGCAGTCCCCGGCAGGGGAGGAACACTGAAGCTTTCTTT. This sequence joins TRBV6-5 and TRBJ1-1, with D perhaps matching TRBD1 (6 bases). Trimming removed 5 bases from V and 1 base from J, with 14 bases in between. CDR1 and CDR2 from the germline V gene are MNHEY and SVGAGI. This CDR3 comprises 15 residues.

This clonotype turned up a few times. The CDR3 spells CAISESRGMGLAGGPRVYEQYF. The CDR3 bases are TGTGCCATCAGTGAGTCGCGAGGGATGGGACTAGCGGGGGGGCCGAGAGTCTACGAGCAGTACTTC. The chain couples TRBV10-3 to TRBJ2-7, with 16 bases identical to TRBD2. V lost 0 bases to trimming and J lost 3 bases; unmatched junction nucleotides: 17. This CDR3 is 22 amino acids long. Germline-derived CDR1 and CDR2 are ENHRY and SYGVKD.

This clonotype was seen only a few times. CDR3 in DNA: TGTGCCAGCAGCTCTCTATTTGAAGCTTTCTTT. Protein product: CASSSLFEAFF. This chain joins TRBV3-1 and TRBJ1-1; D gene unclear. This CDR3 has 11 amino acids. Germline CDR1 is LGHDT and CDR2 is YNNKEL (reference sequence). V lost 5 bases, J lost 7 bases, and 8 bases lay in between.

This clonotype has a count of ten or more. The rearrangement uses TRBV5-1 and TRBJ1-1, with a possible D match to TRBD1 (5 bases). This CDR3 has 13 amino acids. The germline gives CDR1 SGHRS, CDR2 YFSETQ. Trimming cost V 5 bases and J 0 bases, with 8 bases left between them. For the CDR3, the DNA is TGCGCCAGCAGAAAGGGACTGAACACTGAAGCTTTCTTT. It codes for CASRKGLNTEAFF.

There are a few counts of this clonotype. V is TRBV7-8 and J is TRBJ2-3; D not certain. This CDR3 has 12 residues. CDR1 and CDR2 (germline): SGHVS, FQNEAQ. Trimming took 6 bases from V and 3 from J, leaving 7 bases between them. The CDR3 sequence: CASSYLTDTQYF. The DNA for the CDR3 is TGTGCCAGCAGTTACTTAACAGATACGCAGTATTTT.

This clonotype was seen only a few times. The CDR3 here is CAISELGEASGGNEQFF. CDR3 bases: TGTGCCATCAGTGAACTGGGGGAGGCTAGCGGGGGCAATGAGCAGTTCTTC. The chain couples TRBV10-3 to TRBJ2-1; 10 bases align to TRBD2. Germline V gene lookup returns CDR1 ENHRY and CDR2 SYGVKD. The CDR3 covers 17 residues. J lost 6 bases, V lost 3 bases, and 11 bases had no gene match.

This clonotype was detected ten times or more. The genes are TRBV5-1 and TRBJ2-1, with TRBD1 identical over 8 bases. The germline V gene encodes CDR1 SGHRS and CDR2 YFSETQ. The trim removed 4 bases at V and 5 bases at J, leaving 8 bases unmatched. The CDR3 length is 15 residues. The chain's CDR3 is CASSTQGANNNEQFF. As DNA, the CDR3 is TGCGCCAGCAGCACCCAGGGGGCAAACAACAATGAGCAGTTCTTC.

This clonotype was counted between two and nine times. The V gene is TRBV12-3 or TRBV12-4, the J gene TRBJ2-1; D is ambiguous. V was trimmed by 8 bases and J by 4 bases, leaving 3 bases between them. The CDR3 length is 10 residues. CDR3 in amino acids: CASAYNEQFF. The CDR3 DNA reads as TGTGCCAGCGCATACAATGAGCAGTTCTTC.

This clonotype came up many times. The rearrangement joins TRBV28 to TRBJ2-7; 12 bases match TRBD2. Germline CDR1 MDHEN, CDR2 SYDVKM. Trimming took 3 bases from V and 7 from J; bases not matched to a gene: 7. The CDR3 sequence is 15 residues long. The CDR3 DNA reads as TGTGCCAGCAGTTTTCTAGCGGGGGGGGCTGTTGAGCAGTACTTC. It specifies CASSFLAGGAVEQYF. Full variable domain (missing parts from reference TRBV28 and TRBJ2-7): DVKVTQSSRYLVKRTGEKVFLECVQDMDHENMFWYRQDPGLGLRLIYFSYDVKMKEKGDIPEGYSVSREKKERFSLILESASTNQTSMYLCASSFLAGGAVEQYFGPGTRLTVT.

This clonotype was counted between two and nine times. This chain joins TRBV7-2 and TRBJ1-6, with a possible D match to TRBD1 (5 bases). The CDR3 totals 16 residues. Germline V gene sequence: CDR1 SGHTA, CDR2 FQGNSA. Trimming stripped 6 bases from V and 10 bases from J, with 22 bases between. The CDR3 coding sequence is TGTGCCAGCAGTGATTCGGGACGTCGATCGGACTCACCCCTCCACTTT. The encoded protein is CASSDSGRRSDSPLHF.

The chain has TRBV29-1 and TRBJ2-3; D might be TRBD1 or TRBD2, each matching 5 bases. The length of the CDR3 is 15 residues. CDR1 is SQVTM and CDR2 is ANQGSEA in the germline V gene. Trimming cost V 6 bases and J 3 bases, with 19 bases left between them. The CDR3 coding sequence is TGCAGCGTCCGCCGGGACCCCGCAAAGACAGATACGCAGTATTTT. Protein: CSVRRDPAKTDTQYF.